Each of the 29 T cell receptor beta chains below was sequenced from the same sample in a study of CD8 T cells in ankylosing spondylitis. Study-level results: One TCR beta motif, made up of eight or nine highly homologous variants, appeared characteristic of ankylosing spondylitis blood.

TCRdb processed the 5' RACE reads anew with MiXCR; each CDR3 protein has one entry. This sample has around 450,000 distinct CDR3 sequences, with 25% to 30% found just once. No antigens are known for them. The sequenced sample consisted of blood, either unsorted or a sorted T cell fraction (not recorded which). All receptors derive from a male donor with ankylosing spondylitis.

V and J are TRBV2 and TRBJ1-1, with 9 bases aligning to TRBD1. Losses at the gene ends were 3 bases for V and 6 bases for J; bases not matched to a gene: 11. The CDR3 runs 16 residues. Germline values: CDR1 SNHLY, CDR2 FYNNEI. CDR3 sequence reads: CASSDYRGQGIPEAFF. CDR3 nucleotide sequence: TGTGCCAGCAGTGATTATAGGGGACAGGGAATCCCTGAAGCTTTCTTT.

This chain connects TRBV19 to TRBJ2-2, with 9 bases identical to TRBD1. CDR1 is LNHDA, CDR2 SQIVND, per germline (reference sequence). The CDR3 contains 14 residues. V lost 8 bases and J lost 5; bases outside the gene matches: 6. The CDR3 reads CASAGTGLTGELFF. The CDR3 bases are TGTGCCAGTGCCGGGACAGGGCTAACCGGGGAGCTGTTTTTT.

The chain recombines TRBV7-6 with TRBJ2-7; D might be TRBD1 (6 bases). Between the trimmed V and J ends, which lost 11 bases and 2 bases, there was a span of 19 bases. Germline V gives CDR1 SGHVS, CDR2 FNYEAQ. The CDR3 has 14 residues. The CDR3 DNA is TGTGCCGCCCGGACAGCCCATCTTCCCTACGAGCAGTACTTC. Amino acids: CAARTAHLPYEQYF.

This clonotype has just a few counts. V gene TRBV12-3 or TRBV12-4 combines with J gene TRBJ2-4, with D tentatively TRBD2 (5 bases). This CDR3 has 17 amino acids. The V and J ends lost 6 bases and 9 bases respectively, with 27 bases between them. CDR3 residues: CASSLLGAVTNLGIQYF. CDR3 nucleotides: TGTGCCAGCAGCCTCCTGGGAGCGGTAACAAATTTAGGCATTCAGTACTTC.

This clonotype was seen only a few times. V and J are TRBV2 and TRBJ1-1, with D hard to call. V lost 8 bases and J 1 base, leaving 8 bases between the germline ends. This CDR3 is built from 12 residues. Germline V gene data show CDR1 as SNHLY and CDR2 as FYNNEI. CDR3 DNA sequence: TGTGCCAGCCAAAGGAGGAACACTGAAGCTTTCTTT. It is translated as CASQRRNTEAFF.

Only a few counts were recorded for this clonotype. The chain combines TRBV29-1 with TRBJ2-5, with 13 positions matching TRBD2. Germline V gene data show CDR1 as SQVTM and CDR2 as ANQGSEA. The junction had 3 bases not matched to a gene; V was cut back by 6 bases and J by 2 bases. The CDR3 has 14 residues. The CDR3 nucleotides read TGCAGCGTGAGACTAGCGGGAGGTCAAGAGACCCAGTACTTC. Its protein is CSVRLAGGQETQYF.

This clonotype has just a few counts. Here the CDR3 DNA reads TGCAGCGTTGCTAGCGGGACTGTCGCAGATACGCAGTATTTT. As protein: CSVASGTVADTQYF. V is TRBV29-1 and J is TRBJ2-3; TRBD2 agrees at 9 bases. Germline CDR1 is SQVTM and CDR2 is ANQGSEA. The CDR3 is 14 amino acids. J lost 4 bases, V lost 4 bases, and 6 bases had no gene match.

The chain couples TRBV9 to TRBJ2-5; 8 positions match TRBD2. CDR1 and CDR2 from the germline V gene are SGDLS and YYNGEE. Trimming cost V 4 bases and J 4 bases; bases outside gene matches: 9. This CDR3 contains 15 residues. The chain's CDR3 is CASSRSAGVGETQYF. The CDR3 DNA follows: TGTGCCAGCAGCAGGTCAGCGGGAGTTGGAGAGACCCAGTACTTC. The variable domain in full, completed from reference TRBV9 and TRBJ2-5, reads DSGVTQTPKHLITATGQRVTLRCSPRSGDLSVYWYQQSLDQGLQFLIQYYNGEERAKGNILERFSAQQFPDLHSELNLSSLELGDSALYFCASSRSAGVGETQYFGPGTRLLVL.

This clonotype turned up a few times. The chain combines TRBV6-2 or TRBV6-3 with TRBJ2-3; 9 bases align to TRBD2. This CDR3 comprises 15 residues. Germline trimming cut 5 bases from V and 2 bases from J; bases unmatched to any gene: 5. Germline values: CDR1 MNHEY, CDR2 SVGEGT. Here the CDR3 DNA reads TGTGCCAGCAGTCCAAGCGGGAGGACCACAGATACGCAGTATTTT. This codes for CASSPSGRTTDTQYF.

This chain uses TRBV12-3 or TRBV12-4 with TRBJ1-6; TRBD1 is a possible D gene (6 bases). The CDR3 has 11 residues. Trimming cost V 5 bases and J 14 bases, with 10 bases left between them. This CDR3 is CASSPGQSLHF. The CDR3 DNA is TGTGCCAGCAGTCCTGGACAGTCCCTCCACTTT.

The V gene is TRBV5-1, the J gene TRBJ1-1; possible D gene TRBD1, 5 bases. Trimming left V 6 bases short and J 2 bases short, with 11 bases between. CDR1 is SGHRS and CDR2 is YFSETQ in the germline V gene. The CDR3 is 13 amino acids. The CDR3 is CASTEGVNTEAFF. DNA of the CDR3: TGCGCCAGCACCGAAGGGGTCAACACTGAAGCTTTCTTT.

This clonotype was observed a handful of times. The chain employs TRBV5-5 and TRBJ2-1, with 8 bases identical to TRBD1. Germline V CDR1 and CDR2: SGHKS, YYEKEE (reference sequence). After removal of 1 base from V and 9 bases from J, the junction contained 6 bases not matched to a gene. The CDR3 spans 14 residues. For the CDR3, the DNA is TGTGCCAGCAGCTTGAGGACAGGGTGGGCTGAGCAGTTCTTC. Protein sequence: CASSLRTGWAEQFF.

This clonotype was seen a few times. The CDR3 loop is CASSETGQGTNEQFF. The CDR3 coding sequence is TGTGCCAGCAGTGAGACGGGACAGGGCACCAATGAGCAGTTCTTC. The genes are TRBV6-1 and TRBJ2-1, with 9 positions matching TRBD1. Per the germline V gene, CDR1 is MNHNS and CDR2 is SASEGT. V trimming: 3 bases; J trimming: 6 bases; junction bases outside the gene matches: 6. The CDR3 is 15 amino acids.

The chain links TRBV28 to TRBJ2-5; D gene unclear. From germline, CDR1 is MDHEN and CDR2 SYDVKM. There are 12 residues in the CDR3. Trimming left V 5 bases short and J 3 bases short, with 7 bases between. CDR3 residues: CASSVREETQYF. CDR3 nucleotide sequence: TGTGCCAGCAGTGTTAGGGAAGAGACCCAGTACTTC.

This clonotype is judged medium-sized. The chain is built from TRBV7-9 and TRBJ2-3; D gene uncertain. CDR1 and CDR2 from the germline V gene are SEHNR and FQNEAQ (reference sequence). The CDR3 is 15 amino acids. Trimming left V 2 bases short and J 4 bases short, with 13 bases between. The CDR3 nucleotides are TGTGCCAGCAGCTTAAGGTCGCCCCCGTCAGATACGCAGTATTTT. Translating it yields CASSLRSPPSDTQYF.

In this sample, this clonotype turned up once. The chain uses TRBV7-9 and TRBJ2-3, with 14 bases fitting TRBD2. The CDR3 spans 16 residues. With V trimmed by 5 bases and J by 6 bases, 7 bases remained unmatched. From germline, CDR1 is SEHNR and CDR2 FQNEAQ (reference sequence). CDR3 nucleotides: TGTGCCAGCAGCCGGGGGGGACTAGCGGGAGCGGATACGCAGTATTTT. It specifies CASSRGGLAGADTQYF.

This clonotype was recorded a few times. The genes are TRBV29-1 and TRBJ2-3, with 11 nucleotides matching TRBD2. The V and J ends lost 4 bases and 4 bases, in that order; junction bases with no gene match: 16. Germline values: CDR1 SQVTM, CDR2 ANQGSEA. This CDR3 comprises 18 residues. The CDR3 is CSVAGETSGDLNADTQYF. The CDR3 DNA follows: TGCAGCGTTGCCGGCGAGACTAGCGGGGATCTTAATGCAGATACGCAGTATTTT.

This clonotype appeared a few times. This chain links TRBV24-1 with TRBJ2-7; weak D call: TRBD2 (5 bases). Deletions cut 3 bases from V and 6 bases from J, with 20 bases between. Germline CDR1 is KGHDR and CDR2 is SFDVKD. This CDR3 is built from 16 residues. CDR3 sequence: CATSDPGKGATSEQYF. CDR3 bases: TGTGCCACCAGTGATCCCGGGAAGGGAGCCACTAGCGAGCAGTACTTC.

This clonotype was detected only a few times. This chain uses TRBV30 with TRBJ2-5; 13 bases are a match to TRBD2. V gave up 0 bases and J gave up 1 base; unmatched junction bases: 11. This CDR3 is built from 19 residues. Germline values: CDR1 GTSNPN, CDR2 SVGIG (reference sequence). As DNA, the CDR3 is TGTGCCTGGAGTGTACGGAGGAAGGGACTAGCGGGGTCCCAAGAGACCCAGTACTTC. It encodes CAWSVRRKGLAGSQETQYF.

This clonotype appeared a few times. The chain combines TRBV12-3 or TRBV12-4 with TRBJ1-2, with D maybe TRBD1 (6 bases). The V end lost 5 bases, the J end lost 5 bases, and 21 bases lay between the germline ends. The CDR3 sequence is 16 residues long. The DNA of the CDR3 is TGTGCCAGCAGTCCCCCGCCAGGACAGCGCCTTTATGGCTACACCTTC. This translates into CASSPPPGQRLYGYTF.

The chain employs TRBV3-1 and TRBJ2-7, with 11 nucleotides matching TRBD1. The CDR3 consists of 16 residues. Germline lookup yields CDR1 LGHDT and CDR2 YNNKEL (reference sequence). The V and J ends lost 3 bases and 1 base, in that order; junction bases with no gene match: 5. CDR3 in DNA: TGTGCCAGCAGCCATCTCGGGGACAGGGGGTCCTACGAGCAGTACTTC. Protein sequence: CASSHLGDRGSYEQYF.

This chain connects TRBV4-1 to TRBJ2-3; TRBD2 matches at 7 bases. The J segment lost 0 bases and the V segment lost 4 bases, leaving 10 bases of the junction unmatched. The CDR3 covers 17 residues. Germline V CDR1 and CDR2: MGHRA, YSYEKL. This CDR3 is CASSPLGGAGSTDTQYF. CDR3 nucleotides: TGCGCCAGCAGCCCCCTCGGGGGAGCGGGAAGCACAGATACGCAGTATTTT.

The J gene is TRBJ1-6, the V gene TRBV12-3 or TRBV12-4; D perhaps matches TRBD1 (6 bases). This CDR3 spans 14 amino acids. V lost 7 bases and J 6 bases, leaving 13 bases between the germline ends. CDR3 loop: CASKHRETNSPLHF. CDR3 bases: TGTGCCAGCAAACACAGGGAAACTAATTCACCCCTCCACTTT.

This clonotype was observed a few times. V gene TRBV12-3 or TRBV12-4 combines with J gene TRBJ1-1, with 10 bases fitting TRBD1. With V trimmed by 6 bases and J by 3 bases, 4 bases remained unmatched. This CDR3 region has 14 residues. The CDR3 nucleotides are TGTGCCAGCAGCCGACAGGGGGCTGACACTGAAGCTTTCTTT. It is translated as CASSRQGADTEAFF.

The chain combines TRBV24-1 with TRBJ2-2; 11 bases line up with TRBD1. Germline values: CDR1 KGHDR, CDR2 SFDVKD. The CDR3 runs 16 residues. V was clipped by 3 bases and J by 4 bases; unmatched bases: 3. The CDR3 bases are TGTGCCACCAGTGATGAGGACAGGGGGCCCACCGGGGAGCTGTTTTTT. Translation: CATSDEDRGPTGELFF.

V is TRBV30 and J is TRBJ1-5; D is unresolved. Germline CDR1 GTSNPN, CDR2 SVGIG (reference sequence). V lost 1 base and J 9 bases, leaving 13 bases between the germline ends. This CDR3 is 13 amino acids long. The CDR3 bases are TGTGCCTGGAGTGACCTCGGTTCCGGGCCCCAGCATTTT. This sequence encodes CAWSDLGSGPQHF.

This chain joins TRBV29-1 and TRBJ2-2; TRBD1 aligns across 11 bases. J was trimmed by 6 bases and V by 2 bases; bases with no gene match: 2. CDR1 and CDR2 (germline): SQVTM, ANQGSEA. The CDR3 spans 14 residues. The CDR3 sequence: CSVEMGQGAGELFF. CDR3 nucleotide sequence: TGCAGCGTTGAAATGGGACAGGGGGCCGGGGAGCTGTTTTTT.

This clonotype was detected only a few times. V is TRBV11-2 and J is TRBJ1-6; no clear D. This CDR3 comprises 14 residues. Germline CDR1 and CDR2: SGHAT and FQNNGV. The ends were cut back, 5 bases at V and 6 bases at J, with 11 bases in the middle. CDR3 nucleotides: TGTGCCAGCAGCCGCACCGTCGTTAATTCACCCCTCCACTTT. Amino acid sequence: CASSRTVVNSPLHF.

For the CDR3, the DNA is TGTGCCACCGTCGGACAGGGAGCGAGTGAGCAGTACTTC. Its protein is CATVGQGASEQYF. V is TRBV10-3 and J is TRBJ2-7; 8 nucleotides line up with TRBD1. Germline V lookup: CDR1 ENHRY, CDR2 SYGVKD. The CDR3 loop spans 13 amino acids. Germline trimming cut 10 bases from V and 7 bases from J; bases unmatched to any gene: 12.